The 22 T cell receptor beta chains below come from one sample, sequenced in a study of blood T cell repertoires in COVID-19 (dated by TCRdb to 2020 to 2022). Libraries came from the immunoSEQ multiplex PCR assay. TCRdb's version of the immuneACCESS table is confined to in-frame rearrangements and falls short of the full clone set. An unresolved V gene accounts for under half of the shortfall where checked; the remainder is of unknown origin. The sample has some 200,000 clones on record, more than 80% of them singletons. Jointly, the top ten make up roughly 3.7% of the sample. Source material: PBMCs or T cells enriched from blood (not recorded which). Every receptor here comes from a woman aged 18-29 years in a cohort exposed to, infected with or recovered from COVID-19 (not recorded which).

Turning to this clone: Germline and junction disagree at one end, which may indicate a read error. The chain joins TRBV7-9 to TRBJ2-1, with D perhaps TRBD1 (5 bases). The CDR3 sequence is 14 residues long. From germline, CDR1 is SEHNR and CDR2 FQNEAQ (reference sequence). CDR3 residues: CASRLGATGNEQFF. In DNA form, the CDR3 reads TGTGCCAGCAGGTTAGGGGCTACCGGCAATGAGCAGTTCTTC.

The gene calls are TRBV6-5 and TRBJ1-1; D possibly corresponds to TRBD1 (5 bases). The CDR3 is 13 amino acids. V lost 5 bases, J lost 1 base, and 8 bases lay in between. Germline V gives CDR1 MNHEY, CDR2 SVGAGI. DNA of the CDR3: TGTGCCAGCAGTAGACAGAGGAACACTGAAGCTTTCTTT. Translating it yields CASSRQRNTEAFF.

DNA for the CDR3: TGTGCCAGCAGCTTAGAAATCTACAGGGAGGGAGGTGGCTACACCTTC. Protein: CASSLEIYREGGGYTF. The V and J genes are TRBV11-2 and TRBJ1-2; possibly TRBD1 for D (6 bases). Trimming removed 0 bases from V and 7 bases from J, with 18 bases in between. The CDR3 is made up of 16 amino acids. Germline V gives CDR1 SGHAT, CDR2 FQNNGV.

V is TRBV5-4 and J is TRBJ2-2; 10 bases are shared with TRBD1. The CDR3 contains 16 residues. V trimming: 2 bases; J trimming: 4 bases; junction bases outside the gene matches: 5. Germline V gene data show CDR1 as SGHNT and CDR2 as YYREEE (reference sequence). CDR3: CASSFPGQGLTGELFF. CDR3 sequence (DNA): TGTGCCAGCAGCTTTCCGGGACAGGGGCTCACCGGGGAGCTGTTTTTT.

CDR3 residues: CASSLSPTRLRGNEQFF. The CDR3 bases are TGTGCCAGCAGCTTATCCCCGACTAGATTGCGGGGCAATGAGCAGTTCTTC. The J gene is TRBJ2-1, the V gene TRBV7-8; a weak D match, TRBD2 (6 bases). The CDR3 sequence is 17 residues long. Germline V gene lookup returns CDR1 SGHVS and CDR2 FQNEAQ. V lost 2 bases to trimming and J lost 6 bases, with 20 bases between them. The full variable domain, with the rest looked up from reference TRBV7-8 and TRBJ2-1, is GAGVSQSPRYKVAKRGQDVALRCDPISGHVSLFWYQQALGQGPEFLTYFQNEAQLDKSGLPSDRFFAERPEGSVSTLKIQRTQQEDSAVYLCASSLSPTRLRGNEQFFGPGTRLTVL.

The chain links TRBV14 to TRBJ1-2; TRBD1 aligns across 7 bases. Per germline, CDR1 SGHDN and CDR2 FVKESK. V lost 4 bases and J lost 4; bases outside the gene matches: 12. The CDR3 runs to 16 residues. CDR3 protein: CASSPLDRSPLYGYTF. The CDR3 DNA reads TGTGCCAGCAGCCCCTTGGACAGGAGCCCTCTCTATGGCTACACCTTC. The full variable domain, completed using reference TRBV14 and TRBJ1-2, is EAGVTQFPSHSVIEKGQTVTLRCDPISGHDNLYWYRRVMGKEIKFLLHFVKESKQDESGMPNNRFLAERTGGTYSTLKVQPAELEDSGVYFCASSPLDRSPLYGYTFGSGTRLTVV.

The chain joins TRBV6-4 to TRBJ2-1, with TRBD1 matching over 9 bases. Germline V gene lookup returns CDR1 MRHNA and CDR2 SNTAGT. The CDR3 has 15 amino acids. The trim removed 4 bases at V and 6 bases at J, leaving 7 bases unmatched. The CDR3 DNA sequence: TGTGCCAGCAGTGCTCGGGACAGGGCATTCAATGAGCAGTTCTTC. Amino acids: CASSARDRAFNEQFF.

This clone was found a few times. The rearrangement joins TRBV1 to TRBJ2-5; the table's D call TRBD2 went unverified against the DNA. TRBV1 is shown as a pseudogene. The CDR3 is made up of 14 amino acids. For the CDR3, the DNA is TGCACCAGCAACACTGCGGGATCCCAAGAGACCCAGTACTTC. Its protein is CTSNTAGSQETQYF.

The chain is built from TRBV10-3 and TRBJ1-3; D unresolved. V lost 0 bases to trimming and J lost 0 bases, with 3 bases between them. Germline values: CDR1 ENHRY, CDR2 SYGVKD. The CDR3 has 14 residues. CDR3: CAISESLSGNTIYF. In nucleotides, the CDR3 is TGTGCCATCAGTGAGTCCCTCTCTGGAAACACCATATATTTT.

This clone was counted once. This chain connects TRBV24-1 to TRBJ2-5, with 7 bases matching TRBD1. This CDR3 contains 15 residues. Trimming took 0 bases from V and 0 from J; bases not matched to a gene: 0. CDR1 and CDR2 (germline): KGHDR, SFDVKD. As DNA, the CDR3 is TGTGCCACCAGTGATTTGGACAGGGACCAAGAGACCCAGTACTTC. It encodes CATSDLDRDQETQYF.

The sample holds one count of this clone. The J gene is TRBJ1-5, the V gene TRBV3-1 (or the pseudogene TRBV3-2); 11 nucleotides line up with TRBD1. The CDR3 is made up of 15 amino acids. V lost 4 bases to trimming and J lost 3 bases; unmatched junction nucleotides: 2. Germline-derived CDR1 and CDR2 are LGHDT and YNNKEL (reference sequence). CDR3 coding DNA: TGTGCCAGCAGCCGGACAGGGGGCCCCAATCAGCCCCAGCATTTT. As protein: CASSRTGGPNQPQHF.

This clone appeared a single time. The chain is built from TRBV2 and TRBJ1-5; D gene ambiguous. The V end lost 2 bases, the J end lost 0 bases, and 8 bases lay between the germline ends. In germline, CDR1 is SNHLY, CDR2 FYNNEI. This CDR3 region has 15 residues. The CDR3 spells CASSETGYSNQPQHF. The CDR3 DNA follows: TGTGCCAGCAGTGAAACGGGATATAGCAATCAGCCCCAGCATTTT.

The chain uses TRBV5-1 and TRBJ1-1; 8 bases are a match to TRBD1. Germline V lookup: CDR1 SGHRS, CDR2 YFSETQ. J gave up 0 bases and V 8 bases, and 9 bases lay outside the gene matches. The CDR3 contains 15 residues. The CDR3 DNA reads as TGCGCCAGTGGACAGGGTGCAACCTTGAACACTGAAGCTTTCTTT. Encoded protein: CASGQGATLNTEAFF.

The chain uses TRBV7-2 and TRBJ2-2; TRBD2 matches at 7 bases. The CDR3 spans 16 residues. The J segment lost 4 bases and the V segment lost 4 bases, leaving 9 bases of the junction unmatched. Germline CDR1 is SGHTA and CDR2 is FQGNSA. In DNA, the CDR3 is TGTGCCAGCAGCTGGGTTAGCGGGTCGGGCACCGGGGAGCTGTTTTTT. Its translation is CASSWVSGSGTGELFF.

The V and J genes are TRBV29-1 and TRBJ2-1; 8 positions agree with TRBD2. After removal of 7 bases from V and 1 base from J, the junction contained 9 bases not matched to a gene. This CDR3 has 15 residues. Looked up from germline, CDR1 is SQVTM and CDR2 is ANQGSEA. This CDR3 is CSGRTSGPSYNEQFF. The CDR3 DNA reads as TGCAGCGGCCGCACTAGCGGACCTTCCTACAATGAGCAGTTCTTC.

J is TRBJ2-7 and V is TRBV27; TRBD1 matches 7 bases. Unmatched junction bases numbered 5, after V lost 3 bases and J lost 0 bases. Germline values: CDR1 MNHEY, CDR2 SMNVEV (reference sequence). This CDR3 spans 15 amino acids. Here the CDR3 DNA reads TGTGCCAGCAGTTTGTCTAACAGGGGCTCCTACGAGCAGTACTTC. It specifies CASSLSNRGSYEQYF.

This chain links TRBV19 with TRBJ2-1; tentatively, D is TRBD2 (6 bases). Germline values: CDR1 LNHDA, CDR2 SQIVND (reference sequence). This CDR3 comprises 13 residues. Trimming stripped 3 bases from V and 12 bases from J, with 15 bases between. CDR3 sequence (DNA): TGTGCCAGTAGTATCGTCGCGGGAAGGAGGCAGTTCTTC. It codes for CASSIVAGRRQFF.

This chain uses TRBV6-9 with TRBJ2-5; 14 bases match TRBD2. Germline V gene data show CDR1 as MNHGY and CDR2 as SVAAGI. V was clipped by 6 bases and J by 2 bases; unmatched bases: 5. The CDR3 runs to 16 residues. CDR3 protein: CASRTGLAGGQETQYF. The CDR3 bases are TGTGCCAGCAGAACCGGACTAGCGGGAGGTCAAGAGACCCAGTACTTC.

This chain connects TRBV10-3 to TRBJ1-2, with TRBD1 identical over 9 bases. The trim removed 3 bases at V and 5 bases at J, leaving 7 bases unmatched. CDR3 length equals 15 residues. CDR1 is ENHRY, CDR2 SYGVKD, per germline. The chain's CDR3 is CAISDAQGAEYGYTF. The CDR3 nucleotides are TGTGCCATCAGTGACGCACAGGGGGCAGAATATGGCTACACCTTC.

J is TRBJ2-3 and V is TRBV29-1, with unresolved D. CDR1 and CDR2 (germline): SQVTM, ANQGSEA. The CDR3 runs to 12 residues. V lost 5 bases and J 2 bases, leaving 8 bases between the germline ends. CDR3: CSVYTITDTQYF. Here the CDR3 DNA reads TGCAGCGTTTATACAATCACAGATACGCAGTATTTT.

This chain links TRBV7-2 with TRBJ1-6, with D uncertain. V gave up 1 base and J gave up 7 bases, with 11 bases separating them. CDR3 size: 15 residues. Germline V gene sequence: CDR1 SGHTA, CDR2 FQGNSA. The CDR3 reads CASSLESGRNSPLHF. The CDR3 coding sequence is TGTGCCAGCAGCTTAGAGTCAGGCAGAAATTCACCCCTCCACTTT.

The chain recombines TRBV5-6 with TRBJ1-6; D possibly corresponds to TRBD1 (5 bases). Germline-derived CDR1 and CDR2 are SGHDT and YYEEEE. V was trimmed by 0 bases and J by 10 bases, leaving 17 bases between them. The CDR3 is 16 amino acids. CDR3 in amino acids: CASSLGAGRFGSPLHF. CDR3 coding DNA: TGTGCCAGCAGCTTGGGGGCAGGGAGGTTCGGGTCACCCCTCCACTTT.